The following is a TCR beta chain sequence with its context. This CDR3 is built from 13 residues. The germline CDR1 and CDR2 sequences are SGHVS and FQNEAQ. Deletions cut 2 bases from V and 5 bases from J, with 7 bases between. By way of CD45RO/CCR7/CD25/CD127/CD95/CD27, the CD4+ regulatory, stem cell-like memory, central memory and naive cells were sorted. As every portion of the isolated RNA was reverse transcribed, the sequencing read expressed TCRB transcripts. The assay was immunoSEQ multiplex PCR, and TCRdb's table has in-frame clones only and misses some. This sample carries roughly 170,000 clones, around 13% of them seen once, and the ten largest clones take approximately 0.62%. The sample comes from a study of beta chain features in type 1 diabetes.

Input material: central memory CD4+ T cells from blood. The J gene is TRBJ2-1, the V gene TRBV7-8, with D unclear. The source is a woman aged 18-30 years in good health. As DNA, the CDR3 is TGTGCCAGCAGCTTATTCAGAAACAATGAGCAGTTCTTC. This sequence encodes CASSLFRNNEQFF.